The 27 T cell receptor beta chains below all came from one sample that was sequenced in a study of T cells in Graves' hyperthyroidism and ophthalmopathy. Researchers amplified the TCR beta CDR3 regions from RNA transcripts. With the HTBI primer set, the TCR CDR3 went through a first round of RT-PCR. TCRdb called the multiplex PCR reads again in MiXCR, with one record for every CDR3 protein. Of 380,000 or so distinct CDR3 sequences in the sample, roughly 13% were seen once. The sample was blood. The receptors come from a woman aged 25 to 39 with Graves' hyperthyroidism.

The chain couples TRBV5-1 to TRBJ2-2; 9 bases agree with TRBD1. The CDR3 totals 17 residues. CDR1 is SGHRS, CDR2 YFSETQ, per germline. The V segment lost 2 bases and the J segment 4 bases; nucleotides outside the gene matches: 9. As DNA, the CDR3 is TGCGCCAGCAGCTTTGGACAGGGGTACTCCGGCACCGGGGAGCTGTTTTTT. It specifies CASSFGQGYSGTGELFF. Full variable domain (missing parts from reference TRBV5-1 and TRBJ2-2): KAGVTQTPRYLIKTRGQQVTLSCSPISGHRSVSWYQQTPGQGLQFLFEYFSETQRNKGNFPGRFSGRQFSNSRSEMNVSTLELGDSALYLCASSFGQGYSGTGELFFGEGSRLTVL.

This chain uses TRBV20-1 with TRBJ2-5; maybe TRBD1 (5 bases). The germline CDR1 and CDR2 sequences are DFQATT and SNEGSKA (reference sequence). The CDR3 is 13 residues long. Trimming removed 6 bases from V and 2 bases from J, with 13 bases in between. CDR3 DNA sequence: TGCAGTGCGAACCAGCAGGGACAAGAGACCCAGTACTTC. This gives the protein CSANQQGQETQYF.

This clonotype showed up just a few times. The V and J genes are TRBV6-1 and TRBJ2-7; 10 bases map to TRBD1. The germline gives CDR1 MNHNS, CDR2 SASEGT. The CDR3 sequence is 14 residues long. CDR3 residues: CAISRDRGHYEQYF. CDR3 in DNA: TGTGCAATCAGCCGGGACAGGGGACACTACGAGCAGTACTTC.

This clonotype has ten or more counts. The chain links TRBV7-2 to TRBJ2-1, with 11 nucleotides matching TRBD2. The germline V gene encodes CDR1 SGHTA and CDR2 FQGNSA. The CDR3 runs 16 residues. V lost 5 bases, J lost 8 bases, and 11 bases stayed unmatched. CDR3 sequence: CASSRTSGSPRDEQFF. Here the CDR3 DNA reads TGTGCCAGCAGCCGTACTAGCGGGAGCCCCCGCGATGAGCAGTTCTTC.

The genes are TRBV2 and TRBJ1-2; no reliable D call. Germline V lookup: CDR1 SNHLY, CDR2 FYNNEI. Trimming stripped 2 bases from V and 8 bases from J, with 18 bases between. The CDR3 spans 15 residues. CDR3 nucleotides: TGTGCCAGCAGTGAAATCAGGTTTCCTCGTCAGGGCTACACCTTC. The encoded protein is CASSEIRFPRQGYTF.

There are a few counts of this clonotype. This chain connects TRBV4-3 to TRBJ2-5; the D call may be TRBD1 or TRBD2 (5 bases each). Germline lookup yields CDR1 LGHNA and CDR2 YSLEER. This CDR3 has 16 amino acids. The V end was cut by 4 bases, the J end by 2 bases, with 17 bases between. DNA of the CDR3: TGCGCCAGCAGCCCCAAGGACTTTGGGGCACAAGAGACCCAGTACTTC. Its protein is CASSPKDFGAQETQYF.

There are many counts of this clonotype. V is TRBV7-2 and J is TRBJ2-5, with 7 bases fitting TRBD2. CDR3 length: 13 amino acids. Germline V gene sequence: CDR1 SGHTA, CDR2 FQGNSA. J gave up 12 bases and V 3 bases, and 10 bases lay outside the gene matches. CDR3 bases: TGTGCCAGCAGCTTCGGCCGGAGTGGGGGGGAGTACTTC. Amino acid sequence: CASSFGRSGGEYF.

This clonotype was detected a few times. This chain uses TRBV6-6 with TRBJ2-1; 13 positions agree with TRBD2. The CDR3 extends over 17 amino acids. Germline CDR1 MNHNY, CDR2 SVGAGI (reference sequence). V was clipped by 4 bases and J by 7 bases; unmatched bases: 10. The CDR3 DNA reads as TGTGCCAGCAGTTCTCGACTAGCGGGAGGATCCTTAAATGAGCAGTTCTTC. As protein: CASSSRLAGGSLNEQFF.

This clonotype occurred a few times. A clone one base away is much larger, so this may be a read error. The chain links TRBV7-2 to TRBJ2-2; TRBD2 might be the D (5 bases). CDR3 length equals 12 residues. Germline V gives CDR1 SGHTA, CDR2 FQGNSA. The DNA for the CDR3 is TGTGCCAGCAGCTTCTACACCGGGGAGCCGTTTTTT. The encoded protein is CASSFYTGEPFF.

The rearrangement uses TRBV3-1 and TRBJ2-1; the D is unclear. Trimming shortened V by 1 base and J by 2 bases, and 12 bases separated the two germline ends. Germline CDR1 is LGHDT and CDR2 is YNNKEL (reference sequence). The CDR3 length is 16 residues. The CDR3, as DNA: TGTGCCAGCAGCCAAGGGGCTAACGGAGCCTACAATGAGCAGTTCTTC. Its protein is CASSQGANGAYNEQFF.

The sample holds many counts of this clonotype. CDR3 protein: CASSLAGEDTEAFF. CDR3 DNA sequence: TGTGCCAGCAGCTTAGCAGGGGAGGACACTGAAGCTTTCTTT. The chain employs TRBV11-2 and TRBJ1-1; TRBD1 is a possible D gene (6 bases). The V end was cut by 1 base, the J end by 3 bases, with 9 bases between. The CDR3 is 14 amino acids. CDR1 is SGHAT, CDR2 FQNNGV, per germline.

J is TRBJ1-5 and V is TRBV15; D is uncertain. This CDR3 comprises 15 residues. The V and J ends lost 0 bases and 4 bases respectively, with 10 bases between them. Per germline, CDR1 LNHNV and CDR2 YYDKDF (reference sequence). CDR3 in amino acids: CATSRDRTSNQPQHF. Here the CDR3 DNA reads TGTGCCACCAGCAGAGACAGGACCTCTAATCAGCCCCAGCATTTT.

This clonotype has only a few counts. V usage is TRBV20-1 and J usage is TRBJ2-1; TRBD2 matches at 8 bases. Germline V lookup: CDR1 DFQATT, CDR2 SNEGSKA (reference sequence). After removal of 1 base from V and 1 base from J, the junction contained 6 bases not matched to a gene. The CDR3 extends over 16 amino acids. CDR3 region: CSARVPGLGSYNEQFF. The DNA for the CDR3 is TGCAGTGCTAGAGTACCGGGACTAGGATCCTACAATGAGCAGTTCTTC.

With respect to this clonotype: With a much larger clone just one base away, this may be a read error. The J gene is TRBJ2-1, the V gene TRBV20-1; D is possibly TRBD1 or TRBD2 (5 bases each). The V end lost 0 bases, the J end lost 10 bases, and 16 bases lay between the germline ends. The CDR3 sequence is 14 residues long. Germline CDR1 reads DFQATT; CDR2 reads SNEGSKA (reference sequence). DNA of the CDR3: TGCAGTGCTAGAGATTGGGACCCAAGAGACGAGCAGTTCTTC. Translation gives CSARDWDPRDEQFF.

The table lists this clonotype with a few counts. The chain has TRBV20-1 and TRBJ1-5; D ambiguous. The CDR3 covers 14 residues. V gave up 4 bases and J gave up 5 bases, with 15 bases separating them. The V gene's germline CDR1 is DFQATT and CDR2 SNEGSKA (reference sequence). CDR3 in amino acids: CSATLLDEHQPQHF. The CDR3, as DNA: TGCAGTGCTACCCTTTTAGACGAACATCAGCCCCAGCATTTT.

This rearrangement joins TRBV24-1 to TRBJ2-1; 7 bases align to TRBD1. The CDR3 contains 14 residues. With 4 bases clipped from V and 4 bases from J, the junction kept 3 bases outside the gene matches. Germline CDR1 and CDR2: KGHDR and SFDVKD. CDR3 loop: CATSEGQAYNEQFF. CDR3 DNA sequence: TGTGCCACCAGTGAAGGACAGGCTTACAATGAGCAGTTCTTC.

This clonotype has a count of ten or more. The DNA for the CDR3 is TGTGCCAGCAGTTCACACGCAGCGGTAGGGGTCTACTTAAGCTCTGGAAACACCATATATTTT. This codes for CASSSHAAVGVYLSSGNTIYF. This rearrangement joins TRBV28 to TRBJ1-3; possible D gene TRBD1, 5 bases. This CDR3 has 21 amino acids. Germline CDR1 and CDR2: MDHEN and SYDVKM. V gave up 4 bases and J gave up 0 bases, with 28 bases separating them.

The chain links TRBV11-2 to TRBJ2-7; TRBD1 is a possible D gene (6 bases). V shed 5 bases and J shed 7 bases, with 21 bases lying between them. CDR3 size: 15 residues. The germline gives CDR1 SGHAT, CDR2 FQNNGV. The CDR3, as DNA: TGTGCCAGCAGCAGTTATACAGGGACCGAACGGGAGCAGTACTTC. It codes for CASSSYTGTEREQYF.

In its sample, this clonotype was seen a few times. The chain uses TRBV12-3 or TRBV12-4 and TRBJ2-7; possible D gene TRBD1, 5 bases. With 6 bases removed from V and 6 bases from J, the gap between germline ends came to 15 bases. The CDR3 runs to 13 residues. The CDR3 DNA follows: TGTGCCAGCAGGTCGGCGGCAAGGGGCGAGCAGTACTTC. Translated: CASRSAARGEQYF.

This clonotype was seen ten or more times. The chain links TRBV20-1 to TRBJ2-3; 7 nucleotides match TRBD2. CDR1 is DFQATT and CDR2 is SNEGSKA in the germline V gene (reference sequence). CDR3 length equals 16 residues. After removal of 3 bases from V and 2 bases from J, the junction contained 11 bases not matched to a gene. In nucleotides, the CDR3 is TGCAGTGCTAGGGGGGTCCCTAGCGGTCTCACAGATACGCAGTATTTT. Encoded protein: CSARGVPSGLTDTQYF.

Many counts were recorded for this clonotype. The chain uses TRBV12-3 or TRBV12-4 and TRBJ1-2; D is uncertain. CDR3 length: 11 residues. Trimming stripped 4 bases from V and 6 bases from J, with 6 bases between. The CDR3 here is CASSSRDGYTF. CDR3 DNA sequence: TGTGCCAGCAGTTCTCGGGATGGCTACACCTTC.

V usage is TRBV12-3 or TRBV12-4 and J usage is TRBJ1-4; weak D call: TRBD1 (5 bases). The CDR3 consists of 15 residues. Trimming took 6 bases from V and 8 from J, leaving 19 bases between them. This CDR3 reads CASRGGRILGEKLFF. Written as DNA, the CDR3 is TGTGCCAGCAGGGGGGGTCGGATTCTAGGGGAAAAACTGTTTTTT.

This clonotype has a count of ten or more. The chain has TRBV28 and TRBJ2-7; no definite D call. CDR1 MDHEN and CDR2 SYDVKM come from the germline V gene. The V gene lost 7 bases and the J gene lost 3 bases, with 16 bases spanning the gap. This CDR3 has 14 amino acids. DNA for the CDR3: TGTGCCAGCACCCTAGGTGACTCCGGCTACGAGCAGTACTTC. Translated, it gives CASTLGDSGYEQYF.

This clonotype was counted at least ten times. This rearrangement joins TRBV10-3 to TRBJ2-5; D is perhaps TRBD1 (5 bases). V was shortened by 0 bases and J by 5 bases, with 19 bases between the two germline ends. Germline V gene sequence: CDR1 ENHRY, CDR2 SYGVKD. This CDR3 is 17 amino acids long. CDR3 DNA: TGTGCCATCAGTGAGTCAGTCATTGCGCAGGGTCGGGAGACCCAGTACTTC. Protein product: CAISESVIAQGRETQYF.

This clonotype occurred many times. CDR3 sequence (DNA): TGTGCCAGCAGTTTCTCAAATACGCAGTATTTT. Translated: CASSFSNTQYF. The rearrangement links TRBV28 to TRBJ2-3; no definite D call. The V gene's germline CDR1 is MDHEN and CDR2 SYDVKM. Trimming took 3 bases from V and 7 from J, leaving 5 bases between them. The length of the CDR3 is 11 residues.

This clonotype was detected a few times. The rearrangement joins TRBV29-1 to TRBJ1-3; D call uncertain. The ends were cut back, 8 bases at V and 2 bases at J, with 19 bases in the middle. CDR3 length: 15 residues. Germline V lookup: CDR1 SQVTM, CDR2 ANQGSEA. The CDR3 coding sequence is TGCAGCTTCCGAACGTGTCAGGAGCCTGGAAACACCATATATTTT. It translates to CSFRTCQEPGNTIYF. The variable domain in full, completed from reference TRBV29-1 and TRBJ1-3, reads SAVISQKPSRDICQRGTSLTIQCQVDSQVTMMFWYRQQPGQSLTLIATANQGSEATYESGFVIDKFPISRPNLTFSTLTVSNMSPEDSSIYLCSFRTCQEPGNTIYFGEGSWLTVV.

This clonotype was seen many times. This chain links TRBV3-1 with TRBJ2-3; TRBD2 aligns across 9 bases. The length of the CDR3 is 16 residues. V shed 5 bases, J shed 0 bases, and the junction held 6 bases outside the gene matches. Germline assignment: CDR1 LGHDT and CDR2 YNNKEL (reference sequence). The CDR3 region has the DNA TGTGCCAGCAGCGAGACTAGCGGACTAAGCACAGATACGCAGTATTTT. As protein: CASSETSGLSTDTQYF.